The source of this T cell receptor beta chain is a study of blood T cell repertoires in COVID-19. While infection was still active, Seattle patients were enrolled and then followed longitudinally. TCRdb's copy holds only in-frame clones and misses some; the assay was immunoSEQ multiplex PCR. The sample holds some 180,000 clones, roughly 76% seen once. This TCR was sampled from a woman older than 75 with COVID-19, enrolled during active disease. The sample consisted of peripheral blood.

The CDR3 region is CATSDAAETQYF. CDR3 in DNA: TGTGCCACCAGTGACGCAGCGGAGACCCAGTACTTC. The V and J genes are TRBV24-1 and TRBJ2-5, with D hard to call. Trimming took off 4 bases at V and 5 bases at J, with 7 bases between the two ends. The V gene's germline CDR1 is KGHDR and CDR2 SFDVKD. The CDR3 length is 12 residues.